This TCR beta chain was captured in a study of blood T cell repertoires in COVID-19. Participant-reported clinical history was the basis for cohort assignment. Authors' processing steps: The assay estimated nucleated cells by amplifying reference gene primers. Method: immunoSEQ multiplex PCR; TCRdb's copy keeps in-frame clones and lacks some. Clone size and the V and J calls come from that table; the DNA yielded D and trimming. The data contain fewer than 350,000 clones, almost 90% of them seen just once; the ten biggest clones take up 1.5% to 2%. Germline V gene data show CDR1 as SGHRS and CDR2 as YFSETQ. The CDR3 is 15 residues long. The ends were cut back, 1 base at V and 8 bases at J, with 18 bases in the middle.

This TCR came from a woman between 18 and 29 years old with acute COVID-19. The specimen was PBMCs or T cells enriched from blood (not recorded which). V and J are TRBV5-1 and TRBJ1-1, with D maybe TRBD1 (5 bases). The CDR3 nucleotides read TGCGCCAGCAGCTTGCTGGGGGGGGTCGAGGCGGAAGCTTTCTTT. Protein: CASSLLGGVEAEAFF.